This is a list of T cell receptor beta chains from one sample in a study of cytomegalovirus exposure and HLA in healthy donors. This table comes from immunoSEQ multiplex PCR, and its TCRdb copy is limited to in-frame clones, with some not included. The table includes fewer than 150,000 clones, roughly 80% detected once. Sequenced material: PBMCs. The origin of the receptors is a man aged 30 to 45 in good health and CMV-seronegative. Both conserved end residues are part of each CDR3. Each record gives: clone size, V gene, J gene, D gene, CDR3 protein, CDR3 DNA. D genes are given only for firm matches. Expanded clones get a size class; other rows say once, few or many, or leave the size out.

size: -; V: TRBV6-6; J: TRBJ2-7; D: TRBD2; CDR3: CASRLAGGPSSYEQYF; DNA: TGTGCCAGCAGACTAGCGGGAGGGCCAAGCTCCTACGAGCAGTACTTC
size: -; V: TRBV4-1; J: TRBJ2-7; D: TRBD2; CDR3: CASSHLPPSGSSYEQYF; DNA: TGCGCCAGCAGCCACCTCCCCCCTAGCGGGAGTTCCTACGAGCAGTACTTC
size: -; V: TRBV11-2; J: TRBJ2-5; D: TRBD1; CDR3: CASSYRDRERETQYF; DNA: TGTGCCAGCAGCTACCGGGACAGGGAGCGAGAGACCCAGTACTTC
size: -; V: TRBV6-9; J: TRBJ2-7; D: TRBD2; CDR3: CASLQIAGESYEQYF; DNA: TGTGCCAGCCTTCAAATAGCGGGAGAGTCCTACGAGCAGTACTTC
size: -; V: TRBV29-1; J: TRBJ2-7; D: TRBD1; CDR3: CNHRQGAKASEGYEQYF; DNA: TGCAACCATAGACAGGGGGCTAAGGCTAGCGAGGGCTACGAGCAGTACTTC
size: -; V: TRBV5-4; J: TRBJ2-2; D: -; CDR3: CASSLLRSAGELFF; DNA: TGTGCCAGCAGCTTATTGAGGAGCGCCGGGGAGCTGTTTTTT
size: -; V: TRBV27; J: TRBJ1-1; D: TRBD1; CDR3: CASSLSGTGTNTEAFF; DNA: TGTGCCAGCAGTTTATCAGGGACAGGGACGAACACTGAAGCTTTCTTT
size: -; V: TRBV2; J: TRBJ2-5; D: -; CDR3: CASREQGQGETQYF; DNA: TGTGCCAGCAGGGAGCAGGGGCAGGGGGAGACCCAGTACTTC
size: -; V: TRBV5-1; J: TRBJ2-5; D: TRBD2; CDR3: CASSDPGGETQYF; DNA: TGCGCCAGCAGCGACCCGGGAGGCGAGACCCAGTACTTC
size: -; V: TRBV4-1; J: TRBJ2-5; D: TRBD1; CDR3: CASSQGTGRSETQYF; DNA: TGCGCCAGCAGCCAGGGGACAGGGAGGTCGGAGACCCAGTACTTC
size: -; V: TRBV6-5; J: TRBJ2-7; D: TRBD2; CDR3: CASSSSGSREQYF; DNA: TGTGCCAGCAGTTCTAGCGGGAGTCGAGAGCAGTACTTC
size: -; V: TRBV5-1; J: TRBJ1-1; D: -; CDR3: CASSLPEGPGNEAFF; DNA: TGCGCCAGCAGTCTCCCGGAGGGCCCAGGGAATGAAGCTTTCTTT
size: -; V: TRBV7-9; J: TRBJ1-2; D: -; CDR3: CASSLAYRDNYGYTF; DNA: TGTGCCAGCAGCTTAGCGTACAGGGATAATTATGGCTACACCTTC
size: -; V: TRBV2; J: TRBJ2-7; D: TRBD2; CDR3: CASSDRTSGAAYEQYF; DNA: TGTGCCAGCAGTGATAGGACTAGCGGAGCCGCCTACGAGCAGTACTTC
size: -; V: TRBV2; J: TRBJ1-5; D: TRBD1; CDR3: CASSLDRGGNQPQHF; DNA: TGTGCCAGCAGTCTAGACAGGGGAGGCAATCAGCCCCAGCATTTT
size: -; V: TRBV5-5; J: TRBJ2-7; D: -; CDR3: CASSLAREQYF; DNA: TGTGCCAGCAGCTTGGCTCGGGAGCAGTACTTC
size: -; V: TRBV12-5; J: TRBJ2-1; D: -; CDR3: CASGYESSYNEQFF; DNA: TGTGCTAGTGGTTATGAGAGCTCCTACAATGAGCAGTTCTTC
size: -; V: TRBV27; J: TRBJ1-4; D: TRBD1; CDR3: CASSFYRDSLKLFF; DNA: TGTGCCAGCAGTTTCTACCGGGACAGCCTTAAACTGTTTTTT
size: few; V: TRBV10-3; J: TRBJ1-2; D: TRBD1; CDR3: CAISAAGTGGSIAYGYTF; DNA: TGTGCCATCAGTGCCGCCGGGACAGGGGGCTCTATCGCCTATGGCTACACCTTC
size: -; V: TRBV4-2; J: TRBJ2-7; D: TRBD2; CDR3: CASSQDPGLAGEQYF; DNA: TGTGCCAGCAGCCAAGATCCGGGACTAGCGGGAGAGCAGTACTTC
size: -; V: TRBV5-1; J: TRBJ1-2; D: TRBD1; CDR3: CASSQGQGASGYTF; DNA: TGCGCCAGCAGCCAAGGACAGGGGGCGTCTGGCTACACCTTC
size: -; V: TRBV2; J: TRBJ2-7; D: TRBD2; CDR3: CASSNLPSGSGYEQYF; DNA: TGTGCCAGCAGCAACCTCCCCAGCGGGAGCGGATACGAGCAGTACTTC
size: -; V: TRBV15; J: TRBJ2-7; D: -; CDR3: CATSRDFGQSYEQYF; DNA: TGTGCCACCAGCAGAGACTTTGGACAGTCCTACGAGCAGTACTTC
size: -; V: TRBV4-2; J: TRBJ2-7; D: -; CDR3: CASSQRGGYYEQYF; DNA: TGTGCCAGCAGCCAAAGGGGAGGATACTACGAGCAGTACTTC
size: -; V: TRBV28; J: TRBJ1-4; D: TRBD1; CDR3: CASSSGGLLGKLFF; DNA: TGTGCCAGCAGTTCAGGGGGCCTTCTGGGAAAACTGTTTTTT